The present entry profiles one T cell receptor beta chain with its context. The time point denotes: blood at routine non-recurrence follow-up after resection. CDR3 size: 14 residues. Germline CDR1 and CDR2: ENHRY and SYGVKD. Trimming shortened V by 6 bases and J by 4 bases, and 13 bases separated the two germline ends. The record originates from a study of spatial heterogeneity in lung cancer. Study overall: Each time, sequencing found more beta-chain sequences than alpha-chain sequences.

From the 5' RACE reads, TCRdb called clonotypes with MiXCR, one entry per CDR3 protein. The sample yields more than 40,000 distinct CDR3 sequences, 20% to 25% seen once. Here the sequenced sample was PBMCs, taken at follow-up. The V call is TRBV10-3, the J call TRBJ1-5; D gene ambiguous. This sequence originates from a female donor with early-stage non-small cell lung cancer. In DNA, the CDR3 is TGTGCCATCAGCGGTGGGGAGAAGAATCAGCCCCAGCATTTT. It specifies CAISGGEKNQPQHF.